These T cell receptor beta chains were read from a single sample in a study of T cell changes during pregnancy in multiple sclerosis. Produced via immunoSEQ multiplex PCR; TCRdb's table is partial and in-frame only. The repertoire holds 100,000 or so clones, with more than 85% as singletons. Sequences were derived from peripheral blood, sampled in the second trimester of pregnancy. These receptors came from a female donor with multiple sclerosis, enrolled in a pregnancy study. CDR3s include the opening cysteine and the closing phenylalanine or tryptophan. The order of the fields is J gene, V gene, clone size, CDR3 protein. The size entry is marked missing in some rows and otherwise reads once, few, many or a size class.

j_call: TRBJ2-1
v_call: TRBV30
clone_size: .
cdr3_aa: CAWKLPYKSYNEQFF

j_call: TRBJ2-3
v_call: TRBV4-2
clone_size: .
cdr3_aa: CASSQEWNRTSARTDTQYF

j_call: TRBJ2-5
v_call: TRBV29-1
clone_size: .
cdr3_aa: CSVRTDQETQYF

j_call: TRBJ1-2
v_call: TRBV2
clone_size: .
cdr3_aa: CASSEGTRYGYTF

j_call: TRBJ1-1
v_call: TRBV5-1
clone_size: .
cdr3_aa: CASSPTGQGSNTEAFF

j_call: TRBJ2-3
v_call: TRBV15
clone_size: once
cdr3_aa: CATSRRDRGTDTQYF

j_call: TRBJ2-7
v_call: TRBV10-3
clone_size: .
cdr3_aa: CAISSPNQGDNYEQYF

j_call: TRBJ1-5
v_call: TRBV19
clone_size: .
cdr3_aa: CASSGMGQKRQPQHF

j_call: TRBJ1-3
v_call: TRBV5-1
clone_size: .
cdr3_aa: CASSWTGGASGNTIYF

j_call: TRBJ1-5
v_call: TRBV7-2
clone_size: once
cdr3_aa: CASSLDRGRSNQPQHF

j_call: TRBJ1-1
v_call: TRBV29-1
clone_size: .
cdr3_aa: CSVAGGRNTEAFF

j_call: TRBJ1-5
v_call: TRBV2
clone_size: .
cdr3_aa: CASTGYNQPQHF

j_call: TRBJ2-5
v_call: TRBV5-5
clone_size: .
cdr3_aa: CASSLVEGHQETQYF

j_call: TRBJ2-2
v_call: TRBV7-3
clone_size: .
cdr3_aa: CASSPPGGLNTGELFF

j_call: TRBJ1-1
v_call: TRBV10-2
clone_size: .
cdr3_aa: CASSESAAEAFF

j_call: TRBJ2-1
v_call: TRBV5-1
clone_size: .
cdr3_aa: CASSFGSLNEQFF

j_call: TRBJ2-1
v_call: TRBV5-1
clone_size: .
cdr3_aa: CASSPGTGFPYNEQFF

j_call: TRBJ2-2
v_call: TRBV9
clone_size: .
cdr3_aa: CASSAHAPGSTGELFF

j_call: TRBJ2-7
v_call: TRBV27
clone_size: .
cdr3_aa: CASRIPGTTYEQYF

j_call: TRBJ2-1
v_call: TRBV19
clone_size: .
cdr3_aa: CASSRDRLSYNEQFF

j_call: TRBJ2-1
v_call: TRBV29-1
clone_size: .
cdr3_aa: CSARGQGEPYNEQFF

j_call: TRBJ2-7
v_call: TRBV18
clone_size: .
cdr3_aa: CASSREVGEQYF

j_call: TRBJ2-1
v_call: TRBV7-9
clone_size: .
cdr3_aa: CASSLPLGTSGDTYNEQFF

j_call: TRBJ2-5
v_call: TRBV5-4
clone_size: .
cdr3_aa: CASSLWGGETQYF

j_call: TRBJ2-7
v_call: TRBV6-5
clone_size: .
cdr3_aa: CASHRGPGGSYEQYF

j_call: TRBJ2-3
v_call: TRBV5-1
clone_size: .
cdr3_aa: CASSFGGSADTQYF

j_call: TRBJ2-1
v_call: TRBV29-1
clone_size: .
cdr3_aa: CSVSPLTGKEQFF

j_call: TRBJ1-1
v_call: TRBV28
clone_size: .
cdr3_aa: CASSSPPTGNTEAFF

j_call: TRBJ1-3
v_call: TRBV14
clone_size: .
cdr3_aa: CASSQKASGSGNTIYF

j_call: TRBJ2-1
v_call: TRBV10-3
clone_size: .
cdr3_aa: CAISERLAGGRDNEQFF

j_call: TRBJ2-1
v_call: TRBV7-9
clone_size: .
cdr3_aa: CASSLGHQAYGGAEQFF

j_call: TRBJ2-1
v_call: TRBV7-3
clone_size: once
cdr3_aa: CASSLTQGSGRVEQFF

j_call: TRBJ1-1
v_call: TRBV29-1
clone_size: .
cdr3_aa: CSAGRGQARGTEAFF

j_call: TRBJ2-3
v_call: TRBV4-1
clone_size: .
cdr3_aa: CASSQAWGPDTQYF

j_call: TRBJ2-7
v_call: TRBV6-5
clone_size: .
cdr3_aa: CASSPVGGPQQEQYF

j_call: TRBJ2-5
v_call: TRBV10-3
clone_size: .
cdr3_aa: CAISELAQRQKETQYF

j_call: TRBJ2-7
v_call: TRBV19
clone_size: .
cdr3_aa: CASSIASGAPGEQYF

j_call: TRBJ2-7
v_call: TRBV5-6
clone_size: .
cdr3_aa: CASSQQLAPTYEQYF

j_call: TRBJ1-1
v_call: TRBV5-1
clone_size: .
cdr3_aa: CASSLSQGFTEAFF

j_call: TRBJ2-5
v_call: TRBV27
clone_size: once
cdr3_aa: CASSLLFGTQGGQYF

j_call: TRBJ1-4
v_call: TRBV5-6
clone_size: .
cdr3_aa: CASSFSFSSSSGREKLFF

j_call: TRBJ2-7
v_call: TRBV18
clone_size: .
cdr3_aa: CASSPVQGSYEQYF

j_call: TRBJ2-7
v_call: TRBV25-1
clone_size: .
cdr3_aa: CASSGGGQGHEQYF

j_call: TRBJ1-5
v_call: TRBV19
clone_size: .
cdr3_aa: CASSFQAPNQPQHF

j_call: TRBJ2-6
v_call: TRBV19
clone_size: .
cdr3_aa: CASSRDSSSGANVLTF

j_call: TRBJ2-7
v_call: TRBV7-2
clone_size: .
cdr3_aa: CASSSQILAGPYEQYF

j_call: TRBJ2-1
v_call: TRBV19
clone_size: once
cdr3_aa: CASSFAGGANEQFF

j_call: TRBJ2-7
v_call: TRBV5-1
clone_size: few
cdr3_aa: CASSLDLPGGDEQYF

j_call: TRBJ1-4
v_call: TRBV11-2
clone_size: .
cdr3_aa: CASSLGVQGSEKLFF

j_call: TRBJ2-7
v_call: TRBV19
clone_size: .
cdr3_aa: CASSIASLTSGILPTSYEQYF

j_call: TRBJ2-7
v_call: TRBV7-2
clone_size: .
cdr3_aa: CASSSSRTRGHYEQYF

j_call: TRBJ2-1
v_call: TRBV20-1
clone_size: .
cdr3_aa: CSATAYGEQFF

j_call: TRBJ1-4
v_call: TRBV28
clone_size: .
cdr3_aa: CASSPQGAGGEKLFF

j_call: TRBJ2-3
v_call: TRBV5-4
clone_size: .
cdr3_aa: CASSQGQGTDTQYF